One sample yielded the 9 T cell receptor beta chains listed below, sequenced in a study of T cells in Graves' hyperthyroidism and ophthalmopathy. Researchers amplified the TCR beta CDR3 regions from RNA transcripts. An initial round of RT-PCR targeting the TCR CDR3 relied on the HTBI primer set. TCRdb reanalysed the multiplex PCR reads using MiXCR and keeps one entry per CDR3 protein. The sample holds 600,000 to 900,000 distinct CDR3 sequences, about a sixth seen once. Sample: blood. The receptor source for this set is a man aged 18 to 29 with Graves' hyperthyroidism.

As to this clonotype: This may stem from a read error, because a much larger clone lies one nucleotide away. V and J are TRBV12-3 or TRBV12-4 and TRBJ2-1; no clear D. V gave up 6 bases and J gave up 6 bases, with 9 bases separating them. CDR3 size: 12 residues. The DNA of the CDR3 is TGTGCCAGCAGGGCCGAGGTCAATGAGCAGTTCTTC. This translates into CASRAEVNEQFF.

The table lists this clonotype with many counts. J is TRBJ1-5 and V is TRBV3-1; the match to TRBD1 covers 8 bases. With 5 bases clipped from V and 9 bases from J, the junction kept 9 bases outside the gene matches. This CDR3 is built from 14 residues. Germline V lookup: CDR1 LGHDT, CDR2 YNNKEL (reference sequence). This CDR3 reads CASSARQGTSPQHF. For the CDR3, the DNA is TGTGCCAGCAGCGCCCGACAGGGGACGTCGCCCCAGCATTTT.

In the case of this clonotype: A much larger clonotype is one base distant, so this may be a read error. The rearrangement joins TRBV12-3 or TRBV12-4 to TRBJ1-4; possible D gene TRBD1, 6 bases. Deletions cut 1 base from V and 5 bases from J, with 11 bases between. CDR3 length: 15 residues. CDR3 DNA: TGTGCCAGCAGTTTAGACACAGGGTGCAATGAAAAACTGTTTTTT. Its translation is CASSLDTGCNEKLFF.

The sample holds many counts of this clonotype. The chain has TRBV6-1 and TRBJ2-1; tentatively, D is TRBD2 (5 bases). The CDR3 covers 14 residues. Germline V gene lookup returns CDR1 MNHNS and CDR2 SASEGT. Trimming pared 6 bases from V and 0 bases from J, leaving 9 bases between. The CDR3 region is CASSEDFSYNEQFF. For the CDR3, the DNA is TGTGCCAGCAGCGAGGACTTCTCCTACAATGAGCAGTTCTTC.

This clonotype was seen only a few times. The chain joins TRBV6-1 to TRBJ2-1; no clear D gene. The V gene's germline CDR1 is MNHNS and CDR2 SASEGT. The V end lost 0 bases, the J end lost 0 bases, and 12 bases lay between the germline ends. The CDR3 covers 17 residues. CDR3 sequence: CASSEALPSSSYNEQFF. The CDR3 nucleotides read TGTGCCAGCAGTGAAGCGCTTCCCAGTAGCTCCTACAATGAGCAGTTCTTC.

Remarks on this clonotype: Sequence at one end of the junction differs from germline and may be a read error. The rearrangement joins TRBV19 to TRBJ1-1; perhaps TRBD1 as D (5 bases). The length of the CDR3 is 16 residues. Germline values: CDR1 LNHDA, CDR2 SQIVND (reference sequence). CDR3 residues: CAGSIALAGENTEAFF. CDR3 in DNA: TGTGCCGGTAGTATAGCCCTCGCGGGGGAGAACACTGAAGCTTTCTTT.

The chain uses TRBV6-2 or TRBV6-3 and TRBJ2-3; no reliable D call. This CDR3 has 15 residues. Per germline, CDR1 MNHEY and CDR2 SVGEGT. With 6 bases removed from V and 2 bases from J, the gap between germline ends came to 15 bases. CDR3 nucleotides: TGTGCCAGCAGCCCCTCCCCCGGACCCACAGATACGCAGTATTTT. It is translated as CASSPSPGPTDTQYF.

This CDR3 reads CASSEGKSTNEKLFF. CDR3 in DNA: TGTGCCAGCAGTGAAGGGAAATCAACTAATGAAAAACTGTTTTTT. The chain combines TRBV2 with TRBJ1-4; D gene unclear. CDR3 length equals 15 residues. CDR1 is SNHLY, CDR2 FYNNEI, per germline. With 1 base removed from V and 0 bases from J, the gap between germline ends came to 6 bases.

This clonotype was detected many times. V usage is TRBV30 and J usage is TRBJ2-5, with D possibly TRBD2 on 5 matching bases. The ends were cut back, 1 base at V and 1 base at J, with 10 bases in the middle. The V gene's germline CDR1 is GTSNPN and CDR2 SVGIG (reference sequence). The CDR3 length is 14 residues. The CDR3 DNA is TGTGCCTGGAGTGCCCGGGAATTCCAAGAGACCCAGTACTTC. Its protein is CAWSAREFQETQYF.